This T cell receptor (beta chain) was profiled in a study of shared clonotypes between healthy human individuals. Study-wide results and limits: Among non-shared clonotypes, generation probabilities were lower than among those shared by all four donors.

This CDR3 is 13 amino acids long. Germline CDR1 LGHNA, CDR2 YNFKEQ. The V end was cut by 2 bases, the J end by 3 bases, with 4 bases between. Terminally differentiated effector memory CD45RA+ cells were left out of the naive CD8 fraction, which was CD45RO-negative and positively selected for CCR7. With respect to this clone: Its matching antigen is unknown.

Generated by immunoSEQ multiplex PCR, the TCRdb table keeps only in-frame clones and is missing some. The sample includes about 800,000 clones, around 96% seen only once; the top ten take less than 0.25%. Sequenced sample: naive CD8+ T cells sorted from blood. The source is a man aged 30 to 45 in good health. This sequence joins TRBV4-2 and TRBJ2-2; D uncertain. CDR3 DNA sequence: TGTGCCAGCAGCCAATATGACACCGGGGAGCTGTTTTTT. This encodes CASSQYDTGELFF.